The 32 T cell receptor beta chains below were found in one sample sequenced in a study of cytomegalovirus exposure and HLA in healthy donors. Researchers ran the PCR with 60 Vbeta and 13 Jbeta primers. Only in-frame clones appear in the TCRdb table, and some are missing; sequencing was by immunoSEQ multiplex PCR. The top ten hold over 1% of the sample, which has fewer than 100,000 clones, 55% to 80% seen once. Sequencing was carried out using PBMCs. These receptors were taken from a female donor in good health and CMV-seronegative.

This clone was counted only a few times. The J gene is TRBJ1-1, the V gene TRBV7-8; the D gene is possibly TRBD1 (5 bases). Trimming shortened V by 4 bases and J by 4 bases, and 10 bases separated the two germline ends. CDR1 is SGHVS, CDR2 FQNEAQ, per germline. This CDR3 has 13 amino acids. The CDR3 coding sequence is TGTGCCAGCAGCTCGGGGGTGGCCACTGAAGCTTTCTTT. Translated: CASSSGVATEAFF.

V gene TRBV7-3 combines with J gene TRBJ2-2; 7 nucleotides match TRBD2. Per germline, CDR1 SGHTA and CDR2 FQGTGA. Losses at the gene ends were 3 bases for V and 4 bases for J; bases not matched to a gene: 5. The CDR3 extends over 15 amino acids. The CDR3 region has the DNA TGTGCCAGCAGCTTCGCGGGACTATCCACCGGGGAGCTGTTTTTT. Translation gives CASSFAGLSTGELFF.

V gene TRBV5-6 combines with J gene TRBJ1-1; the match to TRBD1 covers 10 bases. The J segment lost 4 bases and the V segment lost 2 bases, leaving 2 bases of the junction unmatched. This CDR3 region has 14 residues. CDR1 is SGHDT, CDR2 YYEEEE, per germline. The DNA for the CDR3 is TGTGCCAGCAGCTTCGGGACAGGGGCCACTGAAGCTTTCTTT. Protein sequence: CASSFGTGATEAFF. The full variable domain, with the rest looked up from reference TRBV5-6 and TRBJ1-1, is DAGVTQSPTHLIKTRGQQVTLRCSPKSGHDTVSWYQQALGQGPQFIFQYYEEEERQRGNFPDRFSGHQFPNYSSELNVNALLLGDSALYLCASSFGTGATEAFFGQGTRLTVV.

CDR3 DNA sequence: TGCGCCAGCAGCCAAGGCCAGGGTTCATATGGCTACACCTTC. Residues: CASSQGQGSYGYTF. This rearrangement joins TRBV4-1 to TRBJ1-2, with a tentative D call TRBD1 (5 bases). V dropped 1 base and J dropped 5 bases, with 11 bases sitting between them. This CDR3 spans 14 amino acids. The germline CDR1 and CDR2 sequences are MGHRA and YSYEKL.

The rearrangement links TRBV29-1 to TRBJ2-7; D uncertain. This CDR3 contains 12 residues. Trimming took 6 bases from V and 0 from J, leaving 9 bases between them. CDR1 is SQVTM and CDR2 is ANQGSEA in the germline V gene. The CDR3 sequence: CSVRLSSYEQYF. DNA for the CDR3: TGCAGCGTACGACTGAGCTCCTACGAGCAGTACTTC.

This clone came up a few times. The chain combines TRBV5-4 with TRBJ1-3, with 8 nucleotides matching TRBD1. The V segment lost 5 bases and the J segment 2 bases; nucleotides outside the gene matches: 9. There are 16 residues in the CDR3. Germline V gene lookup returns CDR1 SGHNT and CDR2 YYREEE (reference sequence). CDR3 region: CASRDSTGGAGNTIYF. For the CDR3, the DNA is TGTGCCAGCAGGGACTCTACAGGGGGAGCTGGAAACACCATATATTTT.

CDR3 protein: CASSLDRNGYTF. CDR3 nucleotides: TGTGCCAGCAGCTTAGATAGAAATGGCTACACCTTC. The chain couples TRBV11-2 to TRBJ1-2; D gene ambiguous. V shed 0 bases and J shed 6 bases, with 5 bases lying between them. Germline V gene lookup returns CDR1 SGHAT and CDR2 FQNNGV. CDR3 length: 12 amino acids. The variable domain in full, with the rest retrieved from reference TRBV11-2 and TRBJ1-2, is EAGVAQSPRYKIIEKRQSVAFWCNPISGHATLYWYQQILGQGPKLLIQFQNNGVVDDSQLPKDRFSAERLKGVDSTLKIQPAKLEDSAVYLCASSLDRNGYTFGSGTRLTVV.

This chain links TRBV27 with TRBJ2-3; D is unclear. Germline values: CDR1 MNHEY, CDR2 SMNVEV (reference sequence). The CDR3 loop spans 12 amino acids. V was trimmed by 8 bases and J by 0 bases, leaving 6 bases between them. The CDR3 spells CASGHSTDTQYF. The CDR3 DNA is TGTGCCAGCGGCCACAGCACAGATACGCAGTATTTT.

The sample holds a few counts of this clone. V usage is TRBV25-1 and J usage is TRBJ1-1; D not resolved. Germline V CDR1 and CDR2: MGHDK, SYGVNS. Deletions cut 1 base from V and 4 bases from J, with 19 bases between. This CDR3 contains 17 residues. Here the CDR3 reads CASSESGVFNRVTEAFF. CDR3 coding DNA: TGTGCCAGCAGTGAATCGGGTGTTTTTAACCGAGTCACTGAAGCTTTCTTT.

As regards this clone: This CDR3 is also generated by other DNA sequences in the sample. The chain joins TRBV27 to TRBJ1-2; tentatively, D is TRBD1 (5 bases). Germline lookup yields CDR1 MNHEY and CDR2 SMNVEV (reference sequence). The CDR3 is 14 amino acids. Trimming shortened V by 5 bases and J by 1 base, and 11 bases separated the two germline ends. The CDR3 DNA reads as TGTGCCAGCAGTCGGCGGGGCAATAACTATGGCTACACCTTC. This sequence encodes CASSRRGNNYGYTF.

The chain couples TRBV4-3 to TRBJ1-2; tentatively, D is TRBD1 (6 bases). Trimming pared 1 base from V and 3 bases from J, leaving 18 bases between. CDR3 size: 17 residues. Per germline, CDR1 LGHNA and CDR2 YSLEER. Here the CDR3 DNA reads TGCGCCAGCAGCCAAGGGGGGACACGGGGCAGCCACTATGGCTACACCTTC. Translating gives CASSQGGTRGSHYGYTF.

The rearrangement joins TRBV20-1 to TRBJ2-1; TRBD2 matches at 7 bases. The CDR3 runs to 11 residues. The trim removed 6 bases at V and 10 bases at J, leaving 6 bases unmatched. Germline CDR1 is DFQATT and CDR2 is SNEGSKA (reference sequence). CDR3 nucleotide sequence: TGCAGTGCCCTTATAGCGGGCGAGCAGTTCTTC. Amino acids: CSALIAGEQFF.

CDR3 region: CASSYSTSGFHGELFF. CDR3 in DNA: TGTGCCAGCAGTTACTCGACTAGCGGGTTCCACGGGGAGCTGTTTTTT. The chain uses TRBV6-5 and TRBJ2-2, with 10 bases that match TRBD2. The CDR3 totals 16 residues. CDR1 is MNHEY, CDR2 SVGAGI, per germline. The junction had 5 bases not matched to a gene; V was cut back by 0 bases and J by 7 bases.

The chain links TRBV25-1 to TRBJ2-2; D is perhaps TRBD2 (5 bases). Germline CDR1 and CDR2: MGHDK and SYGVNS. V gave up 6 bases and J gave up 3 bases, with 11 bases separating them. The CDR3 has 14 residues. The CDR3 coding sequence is TGTGCCAGCAGGGCGAGGGCCCACACCGGGGAGCTGTTTTTT. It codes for CASRARAHTGELFF.

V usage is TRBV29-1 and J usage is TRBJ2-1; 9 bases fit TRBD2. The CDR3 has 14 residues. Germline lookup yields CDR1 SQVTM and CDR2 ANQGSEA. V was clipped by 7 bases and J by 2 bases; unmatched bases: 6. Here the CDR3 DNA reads TGCAGCGCCCCGTCTAGCGGGACCTACAATGAGCAGTTCTTC. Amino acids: CSAPSSGTYNEQFF.

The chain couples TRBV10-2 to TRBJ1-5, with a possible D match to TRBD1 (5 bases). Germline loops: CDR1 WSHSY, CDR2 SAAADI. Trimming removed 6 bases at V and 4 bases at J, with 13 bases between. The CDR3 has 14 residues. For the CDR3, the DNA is TGCGCCAGCAGAACCGGGACTGGAAATCAGCCCCAGCATTTT. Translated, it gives CASRTGTGNQPQHF.

The chain's CDR3 is CASSFEHQGYNEQFF. CDR3 bases: TGTGCCAGCAGTTTTGAGCATCAGGGCTACAATGAGCAGTTCTTC. The chain employs TRBV4-2 and TRBJ2-1, with D possibly matching TRBD1 (5 bases). The V end was cut by 6 bases, the J end by 3 bases, with 15 bases between. In germline, CDR1 is LGHNA, CDR2 YNFKEQ. The CDR3 runs 15 residues.

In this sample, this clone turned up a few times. CDR3 DNA: TGTGCCAGCAGCGCAATCAGTGGCGGCTACACCTTC. Encoded protein: CASSAISGGYTF. The J gene is TRBJ1-2, the V gene TRBV28; D gene unclear. Between the trimmed V and J ends, which lost 6 bases and 8 bases, there was a span of 13 bases. Germline CDR1 and CDR2: MDHEN and SYDVKM. This CDR3 has 12 amino acids.

The CDR3 DNA sequence: TGTGCCAGCACCGTCCGGACGGACTCTTTCTACGAGCAGTACTTC. Translating gives CASTVRTDSFYEQYF. The V gene is TRBV13, the J gene TRBJ2-7; possibly TRBD2 for D (5 bases). Germline V gene lookup returns CDR1 PRHDT and CDR2 FYEKMQ (reference sequence). V was trimmed by 7 bases and J by 3 bases, leaving 19 bases between them. This CDR3 spans 15 amino acids. The whole variable domain, remainder taken from reference TRBV13 and TRBJ2-7, is AAGVIQSPRHLIKEKRETATLKCYPIPRHDTVYWYQQGPGQDPQFLISFYEKMQSDKGSIPDRFSAQQFSDYHSELNMSSLELGDSALYFCASTVRTDSFYEQYFGPGTRLTVT.

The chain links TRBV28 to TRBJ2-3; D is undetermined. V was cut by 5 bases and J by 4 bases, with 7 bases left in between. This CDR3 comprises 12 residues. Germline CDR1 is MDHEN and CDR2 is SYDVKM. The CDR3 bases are TGTGCCAGCAGTCCCACAGCAGATACGCAGTATTTT. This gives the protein CASSPTADTQYF.

CDR3: CASSEVAGGRETQYF. The DNA for the CDR3 is TGTGCCAGTAGTGAGGTAGCGGGAGGACGCGAGACCCAGTACTTC. The rearrangement joins TRBV19 to TRBJ2-5; 10 bases align to TRBD2. V shed 5 bases, J shed 5 bases, and the junction held 8 bases outside the gene matches. Germline assignment: CDR1 LNHDA and CDR2 SQIVND (reference sequence). The CDR3 sequence is 15 residues long.

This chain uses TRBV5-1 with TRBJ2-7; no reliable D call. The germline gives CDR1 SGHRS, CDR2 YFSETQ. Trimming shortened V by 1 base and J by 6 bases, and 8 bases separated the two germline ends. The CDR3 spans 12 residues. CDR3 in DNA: TGCGCCAGCAGCTTGATACCCGGCGAGCAGTACTTC. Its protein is CASSLIPGEQYF.

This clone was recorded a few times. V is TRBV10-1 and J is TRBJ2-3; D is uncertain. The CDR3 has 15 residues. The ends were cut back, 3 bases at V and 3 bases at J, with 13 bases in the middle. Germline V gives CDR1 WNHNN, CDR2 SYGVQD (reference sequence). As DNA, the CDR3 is TGCGCCAGCAGTGAACGAACCTTCGAGACAGATACGCAGTATTTT. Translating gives CASSERTFETDTQYF.

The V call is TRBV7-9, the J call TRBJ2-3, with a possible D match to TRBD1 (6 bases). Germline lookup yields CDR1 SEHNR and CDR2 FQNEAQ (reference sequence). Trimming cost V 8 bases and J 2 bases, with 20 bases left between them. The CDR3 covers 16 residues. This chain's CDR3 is CASSATPGEYTDTQYF. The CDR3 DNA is TGTGCCAGCTCCGCGACTCCAGGGGAATACACAGATACGCAGTATTTT.

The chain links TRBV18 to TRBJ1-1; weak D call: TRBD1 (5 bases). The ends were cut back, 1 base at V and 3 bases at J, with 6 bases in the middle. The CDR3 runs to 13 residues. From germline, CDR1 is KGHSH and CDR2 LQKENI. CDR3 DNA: TGTGCCAGCTCACCACTAGGGGACACTGAAGCTTTCTTT. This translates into CASSPLGDTEAFF.

CDR3 residues: CAWSVGWPGVNNEQFF. CDR3 sequence (DNA): TGTGCCTGGAGTGTAGGTTGGCCGGGGGTGAACAATGAGCAGTTCTTC. The rearrangement joins TRBV30 to TRBJ2-1; TRBD2 is a possible D gene (6 bases). CDR3 size: 16 residues. CDR1 GTSNPN and CDR2 SVGIG come from the germline V gene (reference sequence). V was trimmed by 0 bases and J by 5 bases, leaving 17 bases between them.

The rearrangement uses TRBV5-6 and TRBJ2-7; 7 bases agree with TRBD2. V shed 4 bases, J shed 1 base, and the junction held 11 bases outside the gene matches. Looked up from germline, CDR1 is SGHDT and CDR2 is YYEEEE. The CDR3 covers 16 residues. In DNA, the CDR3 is TGTGCCAGCAGCCTGCTGGGGGGGGAGGGATCCTACGAGCAGTACTTC. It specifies CASSLLGGEGSYEQYF.

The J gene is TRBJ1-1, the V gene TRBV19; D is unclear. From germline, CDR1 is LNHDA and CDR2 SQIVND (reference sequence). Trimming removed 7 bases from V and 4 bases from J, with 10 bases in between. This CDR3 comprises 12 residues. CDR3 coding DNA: TGTGCCAGTAAGAGGGAACGCACTGAAGCTTTCTTT. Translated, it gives CASKRERTEAFF.

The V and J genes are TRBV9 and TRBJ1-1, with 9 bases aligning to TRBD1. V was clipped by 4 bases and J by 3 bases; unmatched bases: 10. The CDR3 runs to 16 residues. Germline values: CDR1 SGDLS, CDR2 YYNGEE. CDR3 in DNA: TGTGCCAGCAGCCCCCGGGACAGGGAAATAGACACTGAAGCTTTCTTT. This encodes CASSPRDREIDTEAFF. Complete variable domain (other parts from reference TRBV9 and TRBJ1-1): DSGVTQTPKHLITATGQRVTLRCSPRSGDLSVYWYQQSLDQGLQFLIQYYNGEERAKGNILERFSAQQFPDLHSELNLSSLELGDSALYFCASSPRDREIDTEAFFGQGTRLTVV.

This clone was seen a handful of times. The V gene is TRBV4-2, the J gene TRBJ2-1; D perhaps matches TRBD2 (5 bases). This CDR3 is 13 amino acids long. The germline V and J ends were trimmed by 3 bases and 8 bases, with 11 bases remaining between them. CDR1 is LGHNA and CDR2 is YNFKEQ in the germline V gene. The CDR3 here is CASSQEAPDEQFF. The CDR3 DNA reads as TGTGCCAGCAGCCAGGAGGCCCCGGATGAGCAGTTCTTC.

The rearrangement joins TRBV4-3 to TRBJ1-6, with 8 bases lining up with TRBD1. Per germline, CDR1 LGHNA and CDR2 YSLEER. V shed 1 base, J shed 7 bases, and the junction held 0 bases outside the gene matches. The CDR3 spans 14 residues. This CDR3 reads CASSQGQGNSPLHF. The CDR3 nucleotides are TGCGCCAGCAGCCAAGGACAGGGGAATTCACCCCTCCACTTT.

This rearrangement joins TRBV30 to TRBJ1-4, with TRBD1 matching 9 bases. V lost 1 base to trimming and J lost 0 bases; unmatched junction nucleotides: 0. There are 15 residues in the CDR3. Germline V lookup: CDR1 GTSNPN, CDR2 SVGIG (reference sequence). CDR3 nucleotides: TGTGCCTGGAGTGGACAGGGGGCAACTAATGAAAAACTGTTTTTT. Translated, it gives CAWSGQGATNEKLFF.